Below, 31 T cell receptor beta chains from the same sample are listed, as sequenced in a study of early T cells in non-severe SARS-CoV-2 infection. One entry per CDR3 protein, called by TCRdb with MiXCR from the 5' RACE reads. The data hold over 45,000 distinct CDR3 sequences, with roughly 8% observed a single time. The specimen was whole blood, collected at baseline. All receptors derive from an adult who was a healthcare worker with PCR-confirmed SARS-CoV-2 infection or an uninfected control (not recorded which).

This clonotype was observed a handful of times. The V call is TRBV10-3, the J call TRBJ2-1, with D hard to call. CDR1 and CDR2 from the germline V gene are ENHRY and SYGVKD. Trimming took off 2 bases at V and 7 bases at J, with 12 bases between the two ends. This CDR3 comprises 14 residues. Here the CDR3 DNA reads TGTGCCATCAGTGAGCCCGGACGGGCGAATGAGCAGTTCTTC. Its translation is CAISEPGRANEQFF.

This clonotype has more than one count but fewer than ten. This chain links TRBV12-2 with TRBJ1-1. TRBV12-2 counts as a pseudogene. CDR3 length: 15 residues. The CDR3 loop is CASRLARGPPAEAFF. CDR3 DNA: TGTGCAAGTCGCTTAGCGCGAGGTCCTCCGGCTGAAGCTTTCTTT.

The J gene is TRBJ1-2, the V gene TRBV30, with a possible D match to TRBD1 (5 bases). There are 13 residues in the CDR3. Germline loops: CDR1 GTSNPN, CDR2 SVGIG (reference sequence). The V gene lost 2 bases and the J gene lost 6 bases, with 13 bases spanning the gap. DNA for the CDR3: TGTGCCTGGAGTTGGGGCAGGGCAGATGGCTACACCTTC. Translated: CAWSWGRADGYTF.

This clonotype was counted between two and nine times. The rearrangement joins TRBV7-2 to TRBJ2-5; D remains unclear. Germline V gene lookup returns CDR1 SGHTA and CDR2 FQGNSA. The CDR3 covers 14 residues. V lost 5 bases, J lost 0 bases, and 10 bases lay in between. In DNA form, the CDR3 reads TGTGCCAGCAGCATCCAGTACAACCAAGAGACCCAGTACTTC. This codes for CASSIQYNQETQYF.

The chain couples TRBV4-2 to TRBJ1-2; D might be TRBD1 (6 bases). Germline-derived CDR1 and CDR2 are LGHNA and YNFKEQ. This CDR3 is 15 amino acids long. V lost 1 base and J 5 bases, leaving 14 bases between the germline ends. CDR3: CASSQGTLGGYGYTF. The CDR3 nucleotides read TGTGCCAGCAGCCAAGGTACCCTAGGGGGTTATGGCTACACCTTC.

This clonotype came up a few times. The V gene is TRBV18, the J gene TRBJ1-1, with 10 bases lining up with TRBD1. This CDR3 has 14 residues. V shed 4 bases, J shed 3 bases, and the junction held 2 bases outside the gene matches. The germline V gene encodes CDR1 KGHSH and CDR2 LQKENI. CDR3 coding DNA: TGTGCCAGCTCACGTGGGACAGGGGACACTGAAGCTTTCTTT. Protein product: CASSRGTGDTEAFF.

There are many counts of this clonotype. V gene TRBV29-1 combines with J gene TRBJ2-1; D gene unclear. The V end lost 4 bases, the J end lost 4 bases, and 14 bases lay between the germline ends. The CDR3 is 14 amino acids. Germline V gene sequence: CDR1 SQVTM, CDR2 ANQGSEA. CDR3 protein: CSVVRWGPYNEQFF. In DNA, the CDR3 is TGCAGCGTTGTGAGGTGGGGTCCTTACAATGAGCAGTTCTTC.

This clonotype has only a few counts. This chain links TRBV2 with TRBJ2-5; the D is unclear. V was shortened by 6 bases and J by 5 bases, with 19 bases between the two germline ends. Germline CDR1 is SNHLY and CDR2 is FYNNEI. The CDR3 runs 15 residues. The CDR3 sequence is CASRGNSVNSETQYF. In nucleotides, the CDR3 is TGTGCCAGCAGGGGAAACTCGGTCAATAGTGAGACCCAGTACTTC.

This clonotype was seen repeatedly, ten times or more. The chain employs TRBV5-1 and TRBJ2-3; unclear D gene. Per the germline V gene, CDR1 is SGHRS and CDR2 is YFSETQ. Trimming cost V 4 bases and J 0 bases, with 9 bases left between them. The CDR3 has 14 amino acids. The CDR3 region is CASSLADSTDTQYF. In DNA form, the CDR3 reads TGCGCCAGCAGCCTGGCCGATAGCACAGATACGCAGTATTTT.

This sequence joins TRBV3-1 and TRBJ2-7, with no clear D. Germline CDR1 and CDR2: LGHDT and YNNKEL (reference sequence). The CDR3 covers 15 residues. V lost 0 bases and J lost 0, with 9 bases in between. The CDR3, as DNA: TGTGCCAGCAGCCAAGACTTGTCCGACTCCTACGAGCAGTACTTC. Amino acid sequence: CASSQDLSDSYEQYF.

In this sample, this clonotype turned up many times. CDR3 DNA: TGTGCCAGCTCGGTGATCCCCACAGATACGCAGTATTTT. Its translation is CASSVIPTDTQYF. V is TRBV18 and J is TRBJ2-3; D is ambiguous. Germline loops: CDR1 KGHSH, CDR2 LQKENI. Deletions cut 6 bases from V and 2 bases from J, with 9 bases between. The CDR3 spans 13 residues.

This clonotype has ten or more counts. This chain links TRBV30 with TRBJ1-4, with 7 bases aligning to TRBD1. Looked up from germline, CDR1 is GTSNPN and CDR2 is SVGIG (reference sequence). After removal of 5 bases from V and 5 bases from J, the junction contained 5 bases not matched to a gene. The CDR3 consists of 13 residues. Written as DNA, the CDR3 is TGTGCCTGGTGCGGGACAGTAAATGAAAAACTGTTTTTT. Its translation: CAWCGTVNEKLFF.

The V call is TRBV29-1, the J call TRBJ2-4; TRBD1 or TRBD2 may be the D gene (5 bases each). V lost 3 bases to trimming and J lost 8 bases, with 11 bases between them. CDR1 SQVTM and CDR2 ANQGSEA come from the germline V gene. The CDR3 length is 12 residues. This CDR3 reads CSVETEGYIQYF. The CDR3 DNA reads TGCAGCGTTGAGACAGAGGGATACATTCAGTACTTC.

This clonotype occurred many times. An end of the junction differs from the germline gene, which may be a read error. The chain has TRBV7-8 and TRBJ2-7; 15 bases are shared with TRBD2. The CDR3 sequence is 14 residues long. CDR1 is SGHVS and CDR2 is FQNEAQ in the germline V gene. The CDR3 loop reads CASSPRTSGRDLNF. CDR3 sequence (DNA): TGTGCCAGCAGCCCTCGGACTAGCGGGAGGGACCTGAACTTC.

This clonotype showed up just a few times. V gene TRBV28 combines with J gene TRBJ2-7, with D possibly being TRBD1 or TRBD2 (5 bases each). The CDR3 is 13 residues long. The V end was cut by 6 bases, the J end by 0 bases, with 9 bases between. The germline V gene encodes CDR1 MDHEN and CDR2 SYDVKM. CDR3 loop: CASRSGSSYEQYF. CDR3 DNA sequence: TGTGCCAGCAGATCAGGGAGCTCCTACGAGCAGTACTTC.

V usage is TRBV30 and J usage is TRBJ2-1; D is unresolved. This CDR3 is 12 amino acids long. The germline V gene encodes CDR1 GTSNPN and CDR2 SVGIG (reference sequence). Trimming took off 1 base at V and 14 bases at J, with 15 bases between the two ends. CDR3 DNA sequence: TGTGCCTGGAGTGCGGTTGCTAATTATAAGTTCTTC. Its protein is CAWSAVANYKFF.

CDR3 sequence: CAISASGTNEQYF. CDR3 DNA sequence: TGTGCCATCAGTGCCTCCGGGACCAACGAGCAGTACTTC. The chain joins TRBV10-3 to TRBJ2-7; D is perhaps TRBD1 or TRBD2 (5 bases each). V lost 4 bases and J lost 5, with 12 bases in between. CDR1 ENHRY and CDR2 SYGVKD come from the germline V gene. The CDR3 loop spans 13 amino acids.

The chain has TRBV7-9 and TRBJ2-5; no clear D gene. Germline V gene sequence: CDR1 SEHNR, CDR2 FQNEAQ (reference sequence). The V and J ends lost 1 base and 7 bases respectively, with 7 bases between them. The CDR3 spans 12 residues. The CDR3 protein is CASSLGWGTQYF. The CDR3 nucleotides read TGTGCCAGCAGCTTAGGTTGGGGGACCCAGTACTTC. Full variable domain (missing parts from reference TRBV7-9 and TRBJ2-5): DTGVSQNPRHKITKRGQNVTFRCDPISEHNRLYWYRQTLGQGPEFLTYFQNEAQLEKSRLLSDRFSAERPKGSFSTLEIQRTEQGDSAMYLCASSLGWGTQYFGPGTRLLVL.

This clonotype has more than one count but fewer than ten. This chain joins TRBV19 and TRBJ1-2, with 7 bases matching TRBD1. The ends lost 6 bases at V and 6 bases at J; junction bases unmatched: 10. Germline CDR1 and CDR2: LNHDA and SQIVND (reference sequence). The CDR3 has 14 residues. The CDR3 region has the DNA TGTGCCAGTAGGGATACCGGGACAGACCATGGCTACACCTTC. Translated, it gives CASRDTGTDHGYTF. Variable domain in full (rest from reference TRBV19 and TRBJ1-2): DGGITQSPKYLFRKEGQNVTLSCEQNLNHDAMYWYRQDPGQGLRLIYYSQIVNDFQKGDIAEGYSVSREKKESFPLTVTSAQKNPTAFYLCASRDTGTDHGYTFGSGTRLTVV.

This clonotype was recorded many times. The chain carries TRBV20-1 and TRBJ1-5; 12 bases are a match to TRBD1. The junction had 11 bases not matched to a gene; V was cut back by 5 bases and J by 0 bases. This CDR3 is 18 amino acids long. The germline V gene encodes CDR1 DFQATT and CDR2 SNEGSKA (reference sequence). The CDR3, as DNA: TGCAGTGCTGTCCTCGGGACAGGGGGCTTCTATAGCAATCAGCCCCAGCATTTT. Amino acids: CSAVLGTGGFYSNQPQHF.

V is TRBV5-1 and J is TRBJ2-7, with 7 bases lining up with TRBD1. Germline loops: CDR1 SGHRS, CDR2 YFSETQ. This CDR3 has 16 amino acids. With V trimmed by 0 bases and J by 5 bases, 11 bases remained unmatched. CDR3 region: CASSLAVTGAPNEQYF. Here the CDR3 DNA reads TGCGCCAGCAGCTTGGCAGTAACAGGGGCGCCTAACGAGCAGTACTTC.

This clonotype came up a few times. J is TRBJ2-2 and V is TRBV4-2, with D perhaps matching TRBD2 (6 bases). V lost 0 bases and J lost 7, with 15 bases in between. CDR1 and CDR2 (germline): LGHNA, YNFKEQ. The CDR3 contains 16 residues. Here the CDR3 DNA reads TGTGCCAGCAGCCAAGACGGAACGGGAGTGGTCGGGGAGCTGTTTTTT. As protein: CASSQDGTGVVGELFF.

In its sample, this clonotype was seen a few times. The chain has TRBV24-1 and TRBJ2-3; 7 bases align to TRBD2. V was clipped by 1 base and J by 4 bases; unmatched bases: 7. CDR3 length: 16 residues. Germline V gives CDR1 KGHDR, CDR2 SFDVKD. The CDR3 is CATSDLRRESADTQYF. CDR3 bases: TGTGCCACCAGTGATTTACGGCGGGAGTCCGCAGATACGCAGTATTTT.

The chain is built from TRBV27 and TRBJ2-7; 9 nucleotides match TRBD1. V was clipped by 6 bases and J by 6 bases; unmatched bases: 6. There are 13 residues in the CDR3. The V gene's germline CDR1 is MNHEY and CDR2 SMNVEV (reference sequence). Written as DNA, the CDR3 is TGTGCCAGCAGGTTGGGGACAGGGACCGAGCAGTACTTC. Translating gives CASRLGTGTEQYF.

Ten or more counts support this clonotype. The chain employs TRBV9 and TRBJ2-1; 9 bases are shared with TRBD2. From germline, CDR1 is SGDLS and CDR2 YYNGEE. The CDR3 covers 16 residues. After removal of 7 bases from V and 2 bases from J, the junction contained 10 bases not matched to a gene. The CDR3, as DNA: TGTGCCAGCCAGGAGTCGGCGGGAGGGCCCTACAATGAGCAGTTCTTC. Translating gives CASQESAGGPYNEQFF.

A few counts support this clonotype. The gene calls are TRBV7-2 and TRBJ2-7; weak D call: TRBD2 (5 bases). With 1 base removed from V and 5 bases from J, the gap between germline ends came to 15 bases. Germline V gene lookup returns CDR1 SGHTA and CDR2 FQGNSA. CDR3 length: 15 residues. CDR3 region: CASSLESGLGNEQYF. DNA for the CDR3: TGTGCCAGCAGCTTAGAGAGCGGCCTTGGAAACGAGCAGTACTTC.

This rearrangement joins TRBV4-1 to TRBJ2-1, with D possibly matching TRBD2 (5 bases). V was pared by 0 bases and J by 5 bases, with 17 bases between. Germline V gene lookup returns CDR1 MGHRA and CDR2 YSYEKL. The CDR3 is made up of 17 amino acids. The CDR3 nucleotides are TGCGCCAGCAGCCAAGATTCGGAAGGACGGAGGAACAATGAGCAGTTCTTC. Residues: CASSQDSEGRRNNEQFF.

This clonotype occurred many times. The chain is built from TRBV28 and TRBJ2-3, with unresolved D. CDR1 is MDHEN and CDR2 is SYDVKM in the germline V gene. The V gene lost 3 bases and the J gene lost 2 bases, with 6 bases spanning the gap. The CDR3 is 13 amino acids. DNA of the CDR3: TGTGCCAGCAGTTTTGCTGACACAGATACGCAGTATTTT. Protein: CASSFADTDTQYF.

The chain employs TRBV6-5 and TRBJ1-2; D unclear. The CDR3 contains 12 residues. The germline CDR1 and CDR2 sequences are MNHEY and SVGAGI. V was cut by 6 bases and J by 2 bases, with 7 bases left in between. The CDR3 DNA is TGTGCCAGCAGGAAGGAAAACTATGGCTACACCTTC. Translating gives CASRKENYGYTF.

This clonotype was seen ten or more times. CDR3 in DNA: TGTGCCAGCAGCCCTATAGCCGGGACTGGGTCCTACAATGAGCAGTTCTTC. It codes for CASSPIAGTGSYNEQFF. The V call is TRBV28, the J call TRBJ2-1, with D tentatively TRBD2 (6 bases). Looked up from germline, CDR1 is MDHEN and CDR2 is SYDVKM. V dropped 6 bases and J dropped 1 base, with 19 bases sitting between them. CDR3 length equals 17 residues.

The sample holds a few counts of this clonotype. The chain has TRBV12-3 or TRBV12-4 and TRBJ2-4; no definite D call. This CDR3 contains 15 residues. V was shortened by 3 bases and J by 1 base, with 10 bases between the two germline ends. DNA of the CDR3: TGTGCCAGCAGTTTCGGGTCCGCGGCCAAAAACATTCAGTACTTC. Its protein is CASSFGSAAKNIQYF.